This T cell receptor beta chain was obtained from a study of T cell responses to AZD1222 COVID-19 vaccine. Overall study findings and caveats: Females outnumbered males among donors, who were mostly white British; clonal diversity was possibly underestimated. Researchers report vaccine-associated CD4 TCRs spanning spike, with dominance at 160-218 and 743-854. At baseline, seropositivity was found in only a handful of AZD1222 recipients. Regions left unmutated in variants are reportedly the target of nearly half of spike-specific TCRs.

Produced via immunoSEQ multiplex PCR; TCRdb's table is partial and in-frame only. Seen here are some 180,000 clones, roughly 88% observed once, and the top ten hold approximately 0.5%. This clone was detected once. Its target is unknown. Specimen: peripheral blood, collected on day 0 of AZD1222 vaccination. The origin of this receptor is an adult in good health.

Here the CDR3 DNA reads TGTGCCACCAGCAGACTAAACAGGGGTGAGCAGTACTTC. Its translation: CATSRLNRGEQYF. This chain connects TRBV15 to TRBJ2-7; 7 nucleotides line up with TRBD1. CDR1 is LNHNV and CDR2 is YYDKDF in the germline V gene (reference sequence). V was pared by 2 bases and J by 7 bases, with 5 bases of the junction left unmatched. CDR3 length: 13 amino acids.